This T cell receptor beta chain originates from a study of beta chain features in type 1 diabetes (dated by TCRdb to between 2018 and 2020). About the investigation overall: Mean age, gender distribution, total cell number and subset yield did not differ between patients and healthy donors. Across all samples, fewer than 130 million sorted cells were examined, and cell number per subset correlated strongly with RNA yield. In the study, TCRB repertoires of sorted circulating CD4+ T cell subsets from recently diagnosed type 1 diabetes patients were compared with those of matched healthy donors. Naive and central memory subsets were obtained from all 28 donors, but regulatory and stem cell-like memory subsets were isolated from only 8 patients and about 8 healthy donors. Points the paper makes about the study in general: Only small numbers of individuals were included in the HLA sub-analyses, which left unresolved whether HLA type had any influence on TCRB rearrangement. In all four CD4+ subsets, TCRB CDR3 length was moderately but significantly shorter in type 1 diabetes patients. At VDJ recombination sites, type 1 diabetes patients had fewer insertions and more deleted nucleotides, which implies abnormalities in thymic rearrangement. PCR might favor shorter templates, but patient and control samples were amplified and corrected together, so any skew would affect both groups equally. Naive, central memory and regulatory TCRB repertoires appeared more similar among patients than among healthy donors. Sequencing cDNA rather than genomic DNA could over-represent highly expressing activated cells, although activation and CD3 levels did not differ between groups.

A note on this clone: No cognate antigen has been identified for it. The input lacks base qualities; no much larger clone sits a single base away.

CDR3 length: 14 amino acids, cysteine to phenylalanine. CDR3 DNA is the only sequence kept; it has 42 bases, read in frame from the first base. CDR1 SGHTA and CDR2 FQGNSA are derived from the germline V gene. Trimming removed 4 bases from V and 3 bases from J, leaving 13 bases between the germline ends. A single peripheral blood draw of around 100 mL on average was collected from each donor into heparinised tubes. Using a panel that included CD45RO, CCR7, CD25, CD127, CD95 and CD27, naive, central memory, regulatory and stem cell-like memory CD4+ T cells were sorted on a BD FACSAria II. Every sorted population had a purity above 95%. PBMCs were isolated right away by Lymphoprep density gradient centrifugation and were stained directly, without culture. To minimize batch effects, samples were stained and sorted in pairs, one healthy donor with one patient per experiment. The High Capacity cDNA Reverse Transcription Kit was used to reverse transcribe all of the isolated RNA, meaning that expressed TCRB transcripts were what got sequenced. Deep immunoSEQ sequencing was performed on naive, central memory and regulatory T cell samples, with an average of roughly 3.5 million total reads per sample. After sorted cells were lysed in RLT buffer, RNA was extracted with DNase-treated RNeasy Micro or Mini kits, with the choice depending on cell number. Each cell subset was processed on its own to prevent cross-contamination, while patient and healthy donor samples were processed together. TCRB sequences were amplified from cDNA with the immunoSEQ multiplex PCR, producing 87-bp fragments spanning the CDR3 region. Sequencing of the amplicons was performed on the Illumina HiSeq platform. Concerning the study's data processing: PCR bias was corrected computationally using synthetic template baselines, and reads within Hamming distance 2 were collapsed, with unmergeable singletons discarded. Reads were aligned to IMGT to assign V, D and J genes, CDR3 length, and insertions or deletions at six rearrangement sites. Clonotype counts were normalized to sorted cell number within each subset before computing true diversity and Gini coefficients with the tcR R package. The overlap coefficient, calculated on TCRB nucleotide sequences, was used to measure repertoire sharing. Out-of-frame TCRB sequences from naive cells were analyzed to stand in for the pre-selection repertoire. The source is immuneACCESS, and TCRdb retained only in-frame sequences with V and J called. Part of the clones is not carried over; for the studies checked, unresolved V genes explain less than half of this, and the remainder is unexplained. V, J and clone size reflect that table, while D and trimming were determined from the DNA. Here the sample has 970,000 or so clones; 15% to 20% occur a single time. The top ten constitute around 0.02% of the sample.

The sequenced material came from naive CD4+ T cells from blood. The sample's cell subset or site label is to be understood as: true naive CD4+ T cells. The sequence links TRBV7-2 to TRBJ2-7; a weak D assignment points to TRBD1 (6 bases agree). This sequence was found in a woman aged 18-30 years in good health. CDR3 reads: CASSSGTLYYEQYF. DNA sequence: TGTGCCAGCAGCTCCGGGACACTATACTACGAGCAGTACTTC.